This T cell receptor beta chain was documented in a study of cytomegalovirus exposure and HLA in healthy donors. Overall study findings and caveats: The listing of 150 to 200 TCR beta chains classed them as cytomegalovirus-associated.

A word on this clone: Antigen: not known.

In the PCR, 60 Vbeta and 13 Jbeta primers were used. Here immunoSEQ multiplex PCR was the method, and the copy in TCRdb shows in-frame clones only, minus some. The sample includes 150,000 to 200,000 clones, over 80% of them seen just once. The sequence derives from a woman in her late teens or twenties in good health and CMV-seronegative. The sample was PBMCs.

The CDR3: CAISGEGLGNSPLHF. DNA for the CDR3: TGTGCCATCAGCGGCGAGGGACTAGGGAATTCACCCCTCCACTTT. The rearrangement joins TRBV10-3 to TRBJ1-6; maybe TRBD1 (5 bases). Trimming pared 6 bases from V and 7 bases from J, leaving 16 bases between. Germline V gene lookup returns CDR1 ENHRY and CDR2 SYGVKD. The length of the CDR3 is 15 residues.